This TCR beta chain was retrieved from a study of regulatory T cells in long-lasting Graves disease. Overall study results and limits: TRBV28, TRBJ1-2 and TRBJ2-5 were favored in persistent disease.

This clonotype was seen a handful of times. Its antigen is not identified. Time point of the sample: newly diagnosed GD, antithyroid drugs for less than 3 months. There was RNA extracted from PBMCs, and the TCR library was made from it. TCR beta libraries were built with iRepertoire HTBI primers and Arm-PCR of CDR3 regions. Each CDR3 protein is one row after TCRdb ran MiXCR on the multiplex PCR reads. The repertoire holds 450,000 to 700,000 distinct CDR3 sequences, with approximately 13% as singletons. In germline, CDR1 is DFQATT, CDR2 SNEGSKA (reference sequence). V lost 1 base and J lost 4, with 13 bases in between. The CDR3 covers 15 residues. The sample was also reused in another study, on T cells in Graves' hyperthyroidism and ophthalmopathy. In that study: From stable hyperthyroidism, ophthalmopathy was set apart by a 13 V-J model. A median roughly six months before onset, the model predicted ophthalmopathy.

The specimen comprised peripheral blood mononuclear cells (PBMCs), sampled at new diagnosis, from a patient treated with antithyroid drugs. The chain joins TRBV20-1 to TRBJ2-2, with D tentatively TRBD1 or TRBD2 (5 bases each). This receptor was obtained from a man aged 25-40 years with Graves disease. The CDR3 sequence is CSARGDEAITGELFF. CDR3 bases: TGCAGTGCTAGAGGGGACGAAGCCATCACCGGGGAGCTGTTTTTT.